This T cell receptor (beta chain) stems from a study of blood T cell repertoires in COVID-19 (dated by TCRdb to 2020 to 2021). Regarding the complete study: Samples from collaborators originated in the United States, Italy and Spain and spanned both the acute and convalescent phases of COVID-19. The prospective study material was composed of cDNA or gDNA derived from T cells, B-cell-depleted T cells, or PBMCs. Deeply sampled blood TCRbeta repertoires from subjects exposed to, actively infected with, or recovered from COVID-19 were included in the dataset. The repertoires were released in a freely available public database meant as a resource for research on the immune response to SARS-CoV-2. The samples were drawn from the first 160 participants of the ongoing ImmuneRACE study and from over a thousand subjects provided by 6 global collaborators. A de-identified subject ID, COVID-19 status, age in years and sex were almost always included in the sample metadata. Where HLA class I and class II types were available, the types were taken from metadata supplied by the sample provider, not from assay-based typing. The research as a whole found: The quantity of clinical and demographic metadata differed by source and by participant and was supplied without curation.

The germline V gene yields SGHRS for CDR1 and YFSETQ for CDR2. Trimming at the junction amounts to 1 base on V and 4 bases on J, and the germline ends lie 8 bases apart. CDR3 length: 13 amino acids, cysteine to phenylalanine. Here the CDR3 DNA is all that survives: 39 bases in frame from base 1. The collaborating institutions used their own protocols to collect whole blood in K2EDTA tubes. For TCRbeta analysis, collaborators shipped samples in one of three forms: frozen whole blood, isolated PBMCs, or DNA extracted from either of those sample types. Turning to this clone: There is no known antigen for this receptor. No quality values exist for individual bases; no much larger clone is one base distant.

The immunoSEQ Assay, a bias-controlled multiplex PCR, was used to amplify TCRbeta CDR3 regions from genomic DNA. Turning to the authors' computational methods: The number of nucleated cells in each sample was estimated by amplification of reference gene primers within the assay. To quantify the absolute abundance of each unique TCRbeta CDR3 rearrangement, sequence reads were collapsed and filtered. For each sample, productive Simpson clonality was calculated by taking the square root of Simpson's diversity index across productive rearrangements. In TCRdb, the immuneACCESS table is reduced to in-frame sequences with V and J assigned. These tables do not hold every clone; where another copy was compared, an unresolved V gene accounts for under half, and the others remain unexplained. V, J and clone size are taken as reported in that table, and D and trimming were inferred from the DNA itself. The table for this sample lists 150,000 to 200,000 clones; more than 75% of them were counted only once. The top ten constitute less than 3.5% of the sample.

Sequencing input: peripheral blood. The chain uses TRBV5-1 and TRBJ1-2, with TRBD1 perhaps the D gene, on 6 matching bases. This clonotype was obtained from a man in his 70s with acute or convalescent COVID-19. The CDR3 sequence is CASSLPDSYGYTF. The nucleotide sequence is TGCGCCAGCAGCTTGCCGGACAGCTATGGCTACACCTTC.